Sequencing of this T cell receptor beta chain was carried out in a study of T-cell reconstitution after alpha-beta-depleted transplantation in children. General study points: Several hundred rapidly expanded clones from non-depleted graft cells reportedly supplied alpha-beta T cells about two months post-transplant. It was surviving recipient T cells and thymic progenitors that gave some patients high TCRbeta diversity at day 60. Newly produced T cells mostly provided counts and TCRbeta diversity after one year, as hyperexpanded clones declined.

Researchers prepared the TCRbeta library using unique molecular identifiers, the study reports. Using its own MiXCR run on the PCR reads, TCRdb lists one record per CDR3 protein. The sample records about a million distinct CDR3 sequences, about 30% being singletons. Comments on this clonotype: As yet, its antigen is unknown.

Unmatched junction bases numbered 2, after V lost 0 bases and J lost 2 bases. The CDR3 consists of 14 residues. Looked up from germline, CDR1 is DFQATT and CDR2 is SNEGSKA (reference sequence). This sequence joins TRBV20-1 and TRBJ1-2, with 8 bases lining up with TRBD1. The sequence was obtained from a boy younger than two who had a stem cell transplant for SCID, so the T cells may come from the graft donor. The source was PBMCs, mostly from graft donor cells, collected 360 days after TCRalphabeta/CD19-depleted stem cell transplant. The CDR3 sequence: CSARDGQGNYGYTF. The CDR3 DNA follows: TGCAGTGCTAGAGATGGACAGGGAAACTATGGCTACACCTTC.